The sequence of this T cell receptor (beta chain) was determined in a study of PD-1 blockade in classical Hodgkin lymphoma. Time point here: cycle 4 day 1 (C4D1), after 6 weeks of nivolumab. Brentuximab vedotin exposure varied, and every patient relapsed after autologous stem cell transplantation. V lost 7 bases, J lost 5 bases, and 7 bases stayed unmatched. The CDR3 has 12 residues. Looked up from germline, CDR1 is SQVTM and CDR2 is ANQGSEA. TCRdb's copy holds only in-frame clones and misses some; the assay was immunoSEQ multiplex PCR. The sample gives approximately 30,000 clones, about two thirds of which show up once; approximately 3.6% is in the top ten.

The sample here was peripheral blood mononuclear cells (PBMCs), taken before the fourth cycle of nivolumab. This sequence joins TRBV29-1 and TRBJ1-2; 7 nucleotides agree with TRBD1. The TCR sequence derives from a human donor with classical Hodgkin lymphoma. The CDR3 region is CSAKTGTYGYTF. CDR3 sequence (DNA): TGCAGCGCCAAGACAGGGACTTATGGCTACACCTTC. The full variable domain, its missing parts supplied by reference TRBV29-1 and TRBJ1-2, is SAVISQKPSRDICQRGTSLTIQCQVDSQVTMMFWYRQQPGQSLTLIATANQGSEATYESGFVIDKFPISRPNLTFSTLTVSNMSPEDSSIYLCSAKTGTYGYTFGSGTRLTVV.